This T cell receptor (beta chain) was captured in a study of cytomegalovirus exposure and HLA in healthy donors. Study-level points and caveats: Associated with cytomegalovirus, according to the listing, were 150 to 200 TCR beta chains. The records held CMV serostatus as the only immune exposure information. A later analysis reportedly found fewer N-insertions in an Asian-associated ancestry cluster than the roughly 670-donor mean.

Despite likely unrecorded immune exposures, the donors were nominally healthy at the time of sampling. A remark on this clone: Its antigen is unknown.

A multiplex PCR was run with 60 Vbeta primers and 13 Jbeta primers. Sequenced by immunoSEQ multiplex PCR; TCRdb stores in-frame clones only, minus some. The sample holds a few hundred thousand clones, 77% seen once. The sample comprised PBMCs. The clonotype was recovered from an older woman in good health and CMV-seropositive.

The CDR3 DNA reads as TGTGCCAGCAGCTCCCGACCCCTAGGCGGAGGAAATTCACCCCTCCACTTT. Translating it yields CASSSRPLGGGNSPLHF. V gene TRBV7-9 combines with J gene TRBJ1-6, with unresolved D. Trimming took 4 bases from V and 7 from J, leaving 20 bases between them. Germline CDR1 and CDR2: SEHNR and FQNEAQ (reference sequence). CDR3 length: 17 residues.